The sequence of this T cell receptor (beta chain) was determined in a study of Ad26.COV2.S vaccination and SARS-CoV-2 variants (dated by TCRdb to the early 2020s). Some background on the complete study: Donors in the vaccine arm were drawn from COV1001, a phase I-IIa trial of Ad26.COV2.S in healthy adults that was multicentre, randomized, double-blind and placebo-controlled. Investigators did not know the trial group allocation while performing experiments and assessing outcomes. Ad26.COV2.S was given intramuscularly at 5x10^10 or 1x10^11 viral particles, as a single shot or as two shots 56 days apart. A total of roughly 30 samples were included in the TCR-sequenced set, comprising roughly 19 Ad26.COV2.S vaccine recipients, 5 placebo recipients and 8 SARS-CoV-2 convalescent individuals. TCRbeta repertoire sequencing was used to assess the specificity and breadth of SARS-CoV-2-reactive T cell receptors after Ad26.COV2.S vaccination. Participants in the trial were split at random into five groups of five each, receiving low-dose or high-dose Ad26.COV2.S once or twice, or else placebo on both occasions.

In the case of this clone: Its antigen target is currently unknown. Base quality data are lacking; no much larger clone is found one base away.

The sample's treatment or condition label, decoded: 15 to 20 received Ad26.COV2.S at low or high dose, single or two shots; 5 received placebo; per-sample allocation not given. For vaccine and placebo recipients, repertoires were sequenced using samples collected on day 63 after the first injection. Between 29 July and 7 August 2020, Cohort 1b enrolled about two dozen adults aged 18-55 years at one site in Boston, USA. As a vaccine, Ad26.COV2.S was a replication-incompetent adenovirus type 26 vector that expressed a prefusion-stabilized SARS-CoV-2 spike protein derived from the original Wuhan strain. At the junction V is shortened by 3 bases and J by 4 bases, with 9 bases in between. From the germline V gene, CDR1 is SGDLS and CDR2 is YYNGEE. Reading from cysteine to phenylalanine, the CDR3 counts 13 amino acids. The retained sequence is limited to the CDR3, 39 bases, with the frame set at the first base.

The immunoSEQ Assay was used to sequence TCRbeta CDR3 regions. After extraction, genomic DNA underwent amplification by bias-controlled multiplex PCR, followed by high-throughput sequencing. The authors' pipeline ran thus. Collapsing and filtering of sequences were performed to quantify the absolute abundance of each unique TCRbeta CDR3 region. T cell fraction was estimated by normalization of TCRbeta template counts to usable DNA, with usable DNA being measured through amplification of reference genes present in all nucleated cells. Repertoire TCRs were annotated as SARS-CoV-2-specific by exact matching of V gene, CDR3 amino acid sequence and J gene to a known reactive TCR set. The reference SARS-CoV-2 TCR set came from MIRA and was filtered for enrichment in COVID-19-positive ImmuneCODE repertoires, removing public or cross-reactive TCRs. Using the MIRA antigens, annotated TCRs were further analysed by specific ORF or by position within an ORF. Breadth was defined as annotated unique rearrangements over total unique productive rearrangements; depth was the summed frequency of those rearrangements. Two-sided Wilcoxon rank-sum tests were used to compare TCR breadth between groups. TCRdb stores this immuneACCESS table with in-frame sequences only. Part of the clones is absent; in the studies checked, under half of the shortfall reflects unresolved V genes, and no reason is known for the rest. V and J calls and clone size are those listed in that table; D and trimming were worked out from the DNA. The sample table contains approximately 300,000 clones; only one count was recorded for approximately 86% of them. Around 2% of the sample comes from the top ten.

The research as a whole found: Compared with placebo recipients, Ad26.COV2.S recipients showed higher spike-specific TCR breadth (P = 0.0014). Vaccine and placebo recipients had similar non-spike TCR breadth, a finding consistent with the vaccine containing only spike. It was noted by the authors that total T cell responses may have been underestimated by the TCR breadth and depth analyses. Substantial breadth of spike-specific CD8+ and CD4+ T cell responses was reported after vaccination. The study was not powered for comparison of responses between vaccine doses or regimens.

This TCR was sampled from a person between 18 and 59 years old who received the Ad26.COV2.S COVID-19 vaccine or a placebo. The chain is assembled from TRBV9 and TRBJ2-3; the D region is possibly TRBD1 or TRBD2, each matching across 5 bases. Source: peripheral blood, taken in a trial of Ad26.COV2.S vaccine versus placebo. The DNA sequence is as follows: TGTGCCAGCAGCGACCGGGGCGCAGATACGCAGTATTTT. Translation gives CASSDRGADTQYF.